Listed below are T cell receptor beta chains from one sample, sequenced in a study of control samples from healthy donors and cancer patients. Method: immunoSEQ multiplex PCR; TCRdb's copy keeps in-frame clones and lacks some. The data contain 79,000 or so clones, 85% to 90% of them singletons. Sequencing was carried out using PBMCs. All receptors come from a woman aged 45-60 years with colorectal cancer. Each CDR3 is given with its conserved first and last residue. Each record gives: V gene, clone size, J gene, CDR3 length, D gene, CDR3 protein, CDR3 DNA. D genes are given only for firm matches. The listing skips clone size in some rows; elsewhere it reads once, few, many or a size class.

V gene: TRBV7-3; clone size: .; J gene: TRBJ2-2; CDR3 length: 15; D gene: .; CDR3 protein: CASSSFVRGTGELFF; CDR3 DNA: TGTGCCAGCAGCTCTTTCGTTAGGGGGACCGGGGAGCTGTTTTTT
V gene: TRBV30; clone size: once; J gene: TRBJ1-5; CDR3 length: 13; D gene: .; CDR3 protein: CAWSIGMEQPQHF; CDR3 DNA: TGTGCCTGGAGTATAGGGATGGAGCAGCCCCAGCATTTT
V gene: TRBV2; clone size: few; J gene: TRBJ1-5; CDR3 length: 14; D gene: .; CDR3 protein: CASSEAVENQPQHF; CDR3 DNA: TGTGCCAGCAGTGAAGCGGTGGAGAATCAGCCCCAGCATTTT
V gene: TRBV27; clone size: .; J gene: TRBJ2-3; CDR3 length: 18; D gene: TRBD1; CDR3 protein: CASSSLQGQGRGTDTQYF; CDR3 DNA: TGTGCCAGCAGTAGTCTTCAAGGACAGGGGAGGGGGACAGATACGCAGTATTTT
V gene: TRBV28; clone size: .; J gene: TRBJ2-5; CDR3 length: 16; D gene: .; CDR3 protein: CASSSDRSMYQETQYF; CDR3 DNA: TGTGCCAGCAGTTCCGACCGCTCGATGTACCAAGAGACCCAGTACTTC
V gene: TRBV12-3/TRBV12-4; clone size: .; J gene: TRBJ1-1; CDR3 length: 13; D gene: .; CDR3 protein: CASSLWGGTEAFF; CDR3 DNA: TGTGCCAGCAGCTTATGGGGCGGCACTGAAGCTTTCTTT
V gene: TRBV3-1/TRBV3-2; clone size: once; J gene: TRBJ1-5; CDR3 length: 14; D gene: .; CDR3 protein: CASSTGDSNQPQHF; CDR3 DNA: TGTGCCAGCAGCACGGGAGATAGCAATCAGCCCCAGCATTTT
V gene: TRBV13; clone size: .; J gene: TRBJ1-6; CDR3 length: 19; D gene: .; CDR3 protein: CASSLRNERNWGTNSPLHF; CDR3 DNA: TGTGCCAGCAGCTTAAGAAATGAAAGGAACTGGGGGACTAATTCACCCCTCCACTTT
V gene: TRBV18; clone size: .; J gene: TRBJ2-1; CDR3 length: 14; D gene: .; CDR3 protein: CASSPSDSYNEQFF; CDR3 DNA: TGTGCCAGCTCACCGAGTGACTCCTACAATGAGCAGTTCTTC
V gene: TRBV10-1; clone size: .; J gene: TRBJ1-1; CDR3 length: 13; D gene: .; CDR3 protein: CASSRASWTEAFF; CDR3 DNA: TGCGCCAGCAGTCGTGCTAGTTGGACTGAAGCTTTCTTT
V gene: TRBV28; clone size: .; J gene: TRBJ2-6; CDR3 length: 18; D gene: TRBD1; CDR3 protein: CASNMRDRVGTGANVLTF; CDR3 DNA: TGTGCCAGCAACATGAGGGACAGGGTAGGAACTGGGGCCAACGTCCTGACTTTC
V gene: TRBV6-5; clone size: .; J gene: TRBJ2-2; CDR3 length: 14; D gene: .; CDR3 protein: CASSPRHRTGELFF; CDR3 DNA: TGTGCCAGCAGTCCCCGACATCGAACCGGGGAGCTGTTTTTT
V gene: TRBV20-1; clone size: .; J gene: TRBJ1-1; CDR3 length: 11; D gene: .; CDR3 protein: CSASGGSEAFF; CDR3 DNA: TGCAGTGCTAGTGGGGGGTCTGAAGCTTTCTTT
V gene: TRBV2; clone size: .; J gene: TRBJ1-5; CDR3 length: 15; D gene: .; CDR3 protein: CASSEVWGAEGPQHF; CDR3 DNA: TGTGCCAGCAGTGAAGTCTGGGGGGCCGAGGGCCCCCAGCATTTT
V gene: TRBV15; clone size: .; J gene: TRBJ1-1; CDR3 length: 15; D gene: .; CDR3 protein: CATSPRKDWNTEAFF; CDR3 DNA: TGTGCCACCAGCCCTCGAAAGGATTGGAACACTGAAGCTTTCTTT
V gene: TRBV7-2; clone size: .; J gene: TRBJ2-2; CDR3 length: 13; D gene: .; CDR3 protein: CASLEGRTGELFF; CDR3 DNA: TGTGCCAGCCTTGAGGGGAGGACCGGGGAGCTGTTTTTT
V gene: TRBV4-1; clone size: .; J gene: TRBJ2-3; CDR3 length: 14; D gene: TRBD1; CDR3 protein: CASSRQGRADTQYF; CDR3 DNA: TGCGCCAGCAGCCGACAGGGGCGCGCAGATACGCAGTATTTT
V gene: TRBV19; clone size: .; J gene: TRBJ2-2; CDR3 length: 15; D gene: TRBD2; CDR3 protein: CASSSRGDATGELFF; CDR3 DNA: TGTGCCAGTAGTAGTCGGGGGGATGCCACCGGGGAGCTGTTTTTT
V gene: TRBV4-3; clone size: .; J gene: TRBJ2-2; CDR3 length: 14; D gene: TRBD1; CDR3 protein: CASSFLQGAGELFF; CDR3 DNA: TGCGCCAGCAGCTTCCTACAGGGGGCCGGGGAGCTGTTTTTT
V gene: TRBV4-3; clone size: .; J gene: TRBJ1-4; CDR3 length: 14; D gene: .; CDR3 protein: CASRGGGGGEKLFF; CDR3 DNA: TGCGCCAGCAGGGGTGGGGGCGGGGGTGAAAAACTGTTTTTT
V gene: TRBV11-3; clone size: .; J gene: TRBJ2-2; CDR3 length: 15; D gene: .; CDR3 protein: CASRFFRVCTGELFF; CDR3 DNA: TGTGCCAGCAGATTTTTTAGGGTCTGCACCGGGGAGCTGTTTTTT
V gene: TRBV3-1/TRBV3-2; clone size: few; J gene: TRBJ1-1; CDR3 length: 15; D gene: TRBD1; CDR3 protein: CASEGQTAGNTEAFF; CDR3 DNA: TGTGCCAGCGAGGGACAGACCGCAGGGAACACTGAAGCTTTCTTT
V gene: TRBV27; clone size: .; J gene: TRBJ1-6; CDR3 length: 15; D gene: .; CDR3 protein: CASSYGQTYNSPLHF; CDR3 DNA: TGTGCCAGCAGTTACGGACAGACCTATAATTCACCCCTCCACTTT
V gene: TRBV28; clone size: few; J gene: TRBJ1-5; CDR3 length: 14; D gene: .; CDR3 protein: CASTPRGSNQPQHF; CDR3 DNA: TGTGCCAGCACCCCCCGGGGGAGCAATCAGCCCCAGCATTTT
V gene: TRBV30; clone size: .; J gene: TRBJ2-5; CDR3 length: 15; D gene: TRBD2; CDR3 protein: CAWRETSGGQETQYF; CDR3 DNA: TGTGCCTGGAGAGAAACTAGCGGGGGACAAGAGACCCAGTACTTC
V gene: TRBV5-1; clone size: .; J gene: TRBJ1-1; CDR3 length: 18; D gene: TRBD1; CDR3 protein: CASTDGQGGNVVGTEAFF; CDR3 DNA: TGCGCCAGCACGGACGGACAGGGGGGGAACGTCGTCGGCACTGAAGCTTTCTTT
V gene: TRBV3-1/TRBV3-2; clone size: .; J gene: TRBJ2-1; CDR3 length: 15; D gene: .; CDR3 protein: CASSQVGGAANEQFF; CDR3 DNA: TGTGCCAGCAGCCAAGTGGGGGGGGCCGCCAATGAGCAGTTCTTC
V gene: TRBV5-1; clone size: .; J gene: TRBJ1-1; CDR3 length: 13; D gene: .; CDR3 protein: CASRIPGNTEAFF; CDR3 DNA: TGCGCCAGCCGCATTCCAGGGAACACTGAAGCTTTCTTT
V gene: TRBV15; clone size: .; J gene: TRBJ2-1; CDR3 length: 15; D gene: .; CDR3 protein: CATSREAGEYNEQFF; CDR3 DNA: TGTGCCACCAGCAGAGAAGCAGGGGAGTACAATGAGCAGTTCTTC
V gene: TRBV6-6; clone size: once; J gene: TRBJ1-1; CDR3 length: 15; D gene: TRBD1; CDR3 protein: CASSYSIQGDTEAFF; CDR3 DNA: TGTGCCAGCAGTTACTCGATTCAGGGGGACACTGAAGCTTTCTTT
V gene: TRBV5-8; clone size: .; J gene: TRBJ1-5; CDR3 length: 14; D gene: .; CDR3 protein: CASSMGGRGQPQHF; CDR3 DNA: TGTGCCAGCAGTATGGGGGGCCGGGGTCAGCCCCAGCATTTT
V gene: TRBV11-3; clone size: .; J gene: TRBJ1-4; CDR3 length: 13; D gene: .; CDR3 protein: CASSLGAGEKLFF; CDR3 DNA: TGTGCCAGCAGCTTAGGGGCGGGTGAAAAACTGTTTTTT
V gene: TRBV5-4; clone size: .; J gene: TRBJ2-3; CDR3 length: 15; D gene: .; CDR3 protein: CASSLASPATDTQYF; CDR3 DNA: TGTGCCAGCAGCTTGGCCAGCCCTGCCACAGATACGCAGTATTTT
V gene: TRBV18; clone size: .; J gene: TRBJ1-2; CDR3 length: 15; D gene: .; CDR3 protein: CASSPSQGPNYGYTF; CDR3 DNA: TGTGCCAGCTCACCATCCCAGGGCCCTAACTATGGCTACACCTTC
V gene: TRBV6-2/TRBV6-3; clone size: .; J gene: TRBJ1-4; CDR3 length: 13; D gene: .; CDR3 protein: CASNPGDTEKLFF; CDR3 DNA: TGTGCCAGCAACCCCGGGGACACGGAAAAACTGTTTTTT
V gene: TRBV10-3; clone size: .; J gene: TRBJ1-2; CDR3 length: 14; D gene: .; CDR3 protein: CAIAGGASNYGYTF; CDR3 DNA: TGTGCCATCGCGGGGGGCGCATCGAACTATGGCTACACCTTC
V gene: TRBV30; clone size: .; J gene: TRBJ2-5; CDR3 length: 12; D gene: TRBD2; CDR3 protein: CAWDSGGETQYF; CDR3 DNA: TGTGCCTGGGACAGCGGGGGCGAGACCCAGTACTTC
V gene: TRBV7-2; clone size: .; J gene: TRBJ2-1; CDR3 length: 13; D gene: TRBD1; CDR3 protein: CASSSDRANEQFF; CDR3 DNA: TGTGCCAGCAGCTCGGACAGGGCTAATGAGCAGTTCTTC
V gene: TRBV5-1; clone size: once; J gene: TRBJ2-2; CDR3 length: 14; D gene: TRBD2; CDR3 protein: CASSPGGGTGELFF; CDR3 DNA: TGCGCCAGCAGCCCTGGCGGGGGGACCGGGGAGCTGTTTTTT
V gene: TRBV5-5; clone size: .; J gene: TRBJ1-1; CDR3 length: 13; D gene: .; CDR3 protein: CASSKVAPREAFF; CDR3 DNA: TGTGCCAGCAGCAAGGTGGCACCCAGGGAAGCTTTCTTT
V gene: TRBV7-9; clone size: .; J gene: TRBJ1-2; CDR3 length: 14; D gene: .; CDR3 protein: CASSLGGGSDGYTF; CDR3 DNA: TGTGCCAGCAGCTTAGGGGGGGGATCCGATGGCTACACCTTC
V gene: TRBV4-3; clone size: .; J gene: TRBJ2-1; CDR3 length: 17; D gene: TRBD1; CDR3 protein: CASSQEFGTGMINEQFF; CDR3 DNA: TGCGCCAGCAGCCAAGAATTTGGGACAGGGATGATCAATGAGCAGTTCTTC
V gene: TRBV9; clone size: .; J gene: TRBJ1-3; CDR3 length: 18; D gene: .; CDR3 protein: CASSPPETGKVRGNTIYF; CDR3 DNA: TGTGCCAGCAGCCCCCCCGAAACAGGGAAAGTGAGAGGAAACACCATATATTTT
V gene: TRBV7-2; clone size: few; J gene: TRBJ2-3; CDR3 length: 15; D gene: .; CDR3 protein: CASSLVTTRADTQYF; CDR3 DNA: TGTGCCAGCAGCTTAGTGACTACTCGGGCAGATACGCAGTATTTT
V gene: TRBV5-1; clone size: medium-sized; J gene: TRBJ2-3; CDR3 length: 17; D gene: TRBD2; CDR3 protein: CASSSGILADSTDTQYF; CDR3 DNA: TGCGCCAGCAGCTCCGGAATACTAGCGGATAGCACAGATACGCAGTATTTT
V gene: TRBV19; clone size: .; J gene: TRBJ2-1; CDR3 length: 18; D gene: TRBD1; CDR3 protein: CASSQGQGMVSSYNEQFF; CDR3 DNA: TGTGCCAGTAGTCAAGGACAGGGGATGGTAAGCTCCTACAATGAGCAGTTCTTC